These 25 T cell receptor beta chains were sequenced from one sample in a study of beta chain features in type 1 diabetes. Reverse transcribing all isolated RNA meant expressed TCRB transcripts were sequenced. Sequencing was performed with immunoSEQ multiplex PCR; in TCRdb, only in-frame clones are kept and a portion is missing. The sample carries approximately 200,000 clones, 9.6% recorded once. Sequencing input: naive CD4+ T cells from blood. These receptors all come from a woman aged 18-29 years in good health.

The sample holds a few counts of this clone. The chain couples TRBV5-4 to TRBJ1-2, with D unresolved. Between the trimmed V and J ends, which lost 0 bases and 10 bases, there was a span of 7 bases. This CDR3 has 11 amino acids. Per germline, CDR1 SGHNT and CDR2 YYREEE (reference sequence). This CDR3 reads CASSLEQIYTF. The DNA of the CDR3 is TGTGCCAGCAGCTTGGAACAGATCTACACCTTC.

This CDR3 is CASSPGPQGYTF. The DNA of the CDR3 is TGTGCCAGCTCACCAGGGCCTCAAGGCTACACCTTC. The J gene is TRBJ1-2, the V gene TRBV18; D not resolved. In germline, CDR1 is KGHSH, CDR2 LQKENI. The V and J ends lost 2 bases and 8 bases respectively, with 9 bases between them. The CDR3 extends over 12 amino acids.

This clone was counted a few times. V is TRBV11-2 and J is TRBJ2-7; the match to TRBD1 covers 10 bases. The V segment lost 3 bases and the J segment 1 base; nucleotides outside the gene matches: 9. Germline CDR1 reads SGHAT; CDR2 reads FQNNGV. The CDR3 spans 17 residues. The CDR3, as DNA: TGTGCCAGCAGCTTCCGGGGCCTGGGACAGGGGTCCTACGAGCAGTACTTC. This codes for CASSFRGLGQGSYEQYF.

The CDR3, as DNA: TGTGCCAGCAGTTCTCGGGGACTCGTCGGTGAGACCCAGTACTTC. This gives the protein CASSSRGLVGETQYF. V usage is TRBV6-6 and J usage is TRBJ2-5; possibly TRBD2 for D (6 bases). V lost 4 bases and J 5 bases, leaving 17 bases between the germline ends. This CDR3 region has 15 residues. Per germline, CDR1 MNHNY and CDR2 SVGAGI (reference sequence).

This chain uses TRBV5-4 with TRBJ2-1; 7 nucleotides agree with TRBD2. CDR1 SGHNT and CDR2 YYREEE come from the germline V gene (reference sequence). The CDR3 contains 13 residues. V dropped 3 bases and J dropped 7; count of bases not matched to a gene: 4. CDR3 DNA sequence: TGTGCCAGCAGCTATGGACTAGTAAATGAGCAGTTCTTC. It encodes CASSYGLVNEQFF.

This chain uses TRBV5-4 with TRBJ2-3; TRBD2 aligns across 12 bases. CDR3 length: 16 residues. Germline V lookup: CDR1 SGHNT, CDR2 YYREEE (reference sequence). Trimming took 3 bases from V and 4 from J; bases not matched to a gene: 6. DNA for the CDR3: TGTGCCAGCAGCTACCTAGCGGGAGGGCCCCCAGATACGCAGTATTTT. It specifies CASSYLAGGPPDTQYF.

A few counts support this clone. This chain links TRBV10-2 with TRBJ2-2; D is unresolved. The CDR3 is made up of 16 amino acids. Germline V lookup: CDR1 WSHSY, CDR2 SAAADI. The V end was cut by 3 bases, the J end by 0 bases, with 11 bases between. The CDR3 DNA sequence: TGCGCCAGCAGTGAAGCTGAGATAGCGAACACCGGGGAGCTGTTTTTT. This codes for CASSEAEIANTGELFF.

The chain combines TRBV11-2 with TRBJ1-2; 7 nucleotides match TRBD1. The CDR3 is 12 amino acids. V dropped 5 bases and J dropped 6; count of bases not matched to a gene: 3. CDR1 is SGHAT, CDR2 FQNNGV, per germline. DNA of the CDR3: TGTGCCAGCAGCCCGACAGGGCATGGCTACACCTTC. Translation: CASSPTGHGYTF.

This chain links TRBV7-2 with TRBJ2-3; possibly TRBD1 for D (6 bases). Trimming pared 2 bases from V and 0 bases from J, leaving 6 bases between. The CDR3 is 14 amino acids. Germline V lookup: CDR1 SGHTA, CDR2 FQGNSA. The CDR3 DNA reads as TGTGCCAGCAGCTTACAGGGGAGCACAGATACGCAGTATTTT. It codes for CASSLQGSTDTQYF. The variable domain in full, completed from reference TRBV7-2 and TRBJ2-3, reads GAGVSQSPSNKVTEKGKDVELRCDPISGHTALYWYRQSLGQGLEFLIYFQGNSAPDKSGLPSDRFSAERTGGSVSTLTIQRTQQEDSAVYLCASSLQGSTDTQYFGPGTRLTVL.

The table lists this clone with a few counts. The chain recombines TRBV6-5 with TRBJ1-1; D remains unclear. CDR1 MNHEY and CDR2 SVGAGI come from the germline V gene. The ends were cut back, 4 bases at V and 1 base at J, with 10 bases in the middle. The CDR3 is 14 amino acids. The CDR3 region has the DNA TGTGCCAGCAGTTCCGGACTGAAGAACACTGAAGCTTTCTTT. It is translated as CASSSGLKNTEAFF.

The genes are TRBV29-1 and TRBJ1-1; 10 nucleotides line up with TRBD1. The CDR3 spans 13 residues. Trimming cost V 5 bases and J 4 bases; bases outside gene matches: 4. Germline CDR1 and CDR2: SQVTM and ANQGSEA. The CDR3 reads CSVRQGALTEAFF. The CDR3 DNA is TGCAGCGTTCGACAGGGGGCACTCACTGAAGCTTTCTTT. Together with reference TRBV29-1 and TRBJ1-1, the CDR3 gives the full variable domain: SAVISQKPSRDICQRGTSLTIQCQVDSQVTMMFWYRQQPGQSLTLIATANQGSEATYESGFVIDKFPISRPNLTFSTLTVSNMSPEDSSIYLCSVRQGALTEAFFGQGTRLTVV.

This clone was counted a few times. The rearrangement links TRBV6-1 to TRBJ2-4; D is possibly TRBD1 (8 bases). This CDR3 comprises 14 residues. Deletions cut 6 bases from V and 8 bases from J, with 17 bases between. Germline V CDR1 and CDR2: MNHNS, SASEGT. This CDR3 is CASSDRGRGDIQYF. The CDR3 bases are TGTGCCAGCAGCGACAGGGGCCGGGGGGACATTCAGTACTTC.

This CDR3 reads CASSERTSGVYTQYF. CDR3 DNA: TGTGCCAGCAGTGAAAGGACTAGCGGGGTTTATACGCAGTATTTT. This rearrangement joins TRBV6-4 to TRBJ2-3; TRBD2 matches at 12 bases. V was pared by 3 bases and J by 7 bases, with 5 bases of the junction left unmatched. Germline values: CDR1 MRHNA, CDR2 SNTAGT. The CDR3 is 15 amino acids.

This clone was recorded a few times. The V gene is TRBV10-3, the J gene TRBJ2-7, with a tentative D call TRBD1 (6 bases). The V and J ends lost 3 bases and 6 bases respectively, with 15 bases between them. Per germline, CDR1 ENHRY and CDR2 SYGVKD. The CDR3 consists of 14 residues. This chain's CDR3 is CAISEIQGPFEQYF. The CDR3, as DNA: TGTGCCATCAGTGAAATACAGGGCCCATTCGAGCAGTACTTC.

The chain couples TRBV2 to TRBJ1-5; a weak D match, TRBD1 (5 bases). Trimming pared 5 bases from V and 3 bases from J, leaving 11 bases between. This CDR3 is 14 amino acids long. The germline V gene has CDR1 SNHLY and CDR2 FYNNEI. In nucleotides, the CDR3 is TGTGCCAGCAGTTCTCAGGGTCCCAATCAGCCCCAGCATTTT. Its protein product is CASSSQGPNQPQHF.

This chain links TRBV7-2 with TRBJ1-1; 7 nucleotides match TRBD1. After removal of 1 base from V and 4 bases from J, the junction contained 6 bases not matched to a gene. The CDR3 totals 15 residues. The germline V gene encodes CDR1 SGHTA and CDR2 FQGNSA. CDR3 sequence: CASSLVAGGTTEAFF. As DNA, the CDR3 is TGTGCCAGCAGCTTAGTAGCAGGGGGAACCACTGAAGCTTTCTTT.

This clone has more than one count but fewer than ten. The chain joins TRBV10-3 to TRBJ2-7; 7 nucleotides agree with TRBD1. Per germline, CDR1 ENHRY and CDR2 SYGVKD. The length of the CDR3 is 13 residues. The V and J ends lost 5 bases and 4 bases, in that order; junction bases with no gene match: 5. In DNA, the CDR3 is TGTGCCATCAGTCCGACAGGGTGGTACGAGCAGTACTTC. Amino acid sequence: CAISPTGWYEQYF.

The chain recombines TRBV14 with TRBJ1-1; a possible D gene is TRBD1 (5 bases). This CDR3 contains 15 residues. Trimming took off 0 bases at V and 4 bases at J, with 12 bases between the two ends. Germline values: CDR1 SGHDN, CDR2 FVKESK. The CDR3 DNA sequence: TGTGCCAGCAGCCAAGATGTCGGGGGATCCACTGAAGCTTTCTTT. It translates to CASSQDVGGSTEAFF.

The genes are TRBV9 and TRBJ2-7; weak D call: TRBD2 (5 bases). The CDR3 contains 15 residues. Germline V gene data show CDR1 as SGDLS and CDR2 as YYNGEE. Trimming removed 4 bases from V and 4 bases from J, with 18 bases in between. Here the CDR3 reads CASSPGLAGVYEQYF. CDR3 bases: TGTGCCAGCAGCCCTGGTCTTGCGGGCGTTTACGAGCAGTACTTC.

The chain links TRBV7-9 to TRBJ2-3; no clear D. CDR3 length: 13 amino acids. Germline V CDR1 and CDR2: SEHNR, FQNEAQ (reference sequence). Deletions cut 3 bases from V and 4 bases from J, with 8 bases between. The CDR3 DNA is TGTGCCAGCAGCTTGACGAGGTCAGATACGCAGTATTTT. Protein: CASSLTRSDTQYF.

The sample holds a few counts of this clone. The CDR3 sequence is CASSSLPGELFF. The CDR3 DNA reads TGTGCCAGCAGTTCTCTTCCCGGGGAGCTGTTTTTT. The chain couples TRBV6-5 to TRBJ2-2; D not certain. There are 12 residues in the CDR3. Germline CDR1 reads MNHEY; CDR2 reads SVGAGI. Trimming shortened V by 4 bases and J by 6 bases, and 6 bases separated the two germline ends.

The rearrangement links TRBV27 to TRBJ1-1; D may be TRBD1 (6 bases). Germline V gene sequence: CDR1 MNHEY, CDR2 SMNVEV (reference sequence). Trimming removed 6 bases from V and 4 bases from J, with 12 bases in between. The CDR3 length is 13 residues. In DNA form, the CDR3 reads TGTGCCAGCAGCGGACAGATGGGCACTGAAGCTTTCTTT. Translated, it gives CASSGQMGTEAFF.

The chain joins TRBV5-1 to TRBJ1-1, with D uncertain. From germline, CDR1 is SGHRS and CDR2 YFSETQ. V was clipped by 1 base and J by 0 bases, with 7 bases between them. The CDR3 covers 14 residues. The CDR3 DNA reads TGCGCCAGCAGCTTGATAGAGATGAACACTGAAGCTTTCTTT. Protein product: CASSLIEMNTEAFF. Supplemented by reference TRBV5-1 and TRBJ1-1, the full variable domain reads KAGVTQTPRYLIKTRGQQVTLSCSPISGHRSVSWYQQTPGQGLQFLFEYFSETQRNKGNFPGRFSGRQFSNSRSEMNVSTLELGDSALYLCASSLIEMNTEAFFGQGTRLTVV.

The chain carries TRBV5-4 and TRBJ2-5, with no clear D. The CDR3 totals 15 residues. Per the germline V gene, CDR1 is SGHNT and CDR2 is YYREEE (reference sequence). V lost 0 bases and J lost 0, with 9 bases in between. CDR3 region: CASSLERRNQETQYF. The CDR3 DNA sequence: TGTGCCAGCAGCTTGGAGCGACGGAACCAAGAGACCCAGTACTTC.

This clone has just a few counts. This rearrangement joins TRBV7-8 to TRBJ2-7; 10 bases are a match to TRBD2. The ends lost 5 bases at V and 3 bases at J; junction bases unmatched: 7. Per germline, CDR1 SGHVS and CDR2 FQNEAQ. The CDR3 is 15 amino acids. The CDR3 DNA follows: TGTGCCAGCAGCCTTCCAGGGACTAGCGTCTACGAGCAGTACTTC. This codes for CASSLPGTSVYEQYF.